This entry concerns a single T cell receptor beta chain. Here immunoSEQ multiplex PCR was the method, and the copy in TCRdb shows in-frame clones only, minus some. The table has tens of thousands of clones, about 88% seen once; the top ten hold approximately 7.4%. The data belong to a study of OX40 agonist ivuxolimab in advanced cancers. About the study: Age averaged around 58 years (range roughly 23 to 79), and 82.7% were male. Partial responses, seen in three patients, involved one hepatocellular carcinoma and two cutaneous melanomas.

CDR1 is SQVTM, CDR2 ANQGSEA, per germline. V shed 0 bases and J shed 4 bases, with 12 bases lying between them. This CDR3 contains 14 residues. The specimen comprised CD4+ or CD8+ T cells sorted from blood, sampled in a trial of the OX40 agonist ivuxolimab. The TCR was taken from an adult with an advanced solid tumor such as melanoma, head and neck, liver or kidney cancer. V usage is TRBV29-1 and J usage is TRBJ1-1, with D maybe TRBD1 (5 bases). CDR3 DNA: TGCAGCGTTGAAGAGGGGGTTAGGGGCACTGAAGCTTTCTTT. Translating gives CSVEEGVRGTEAFF.